What follows are 26 T cell receptor beta chains derived from one specimen sequenced in a study of shared clonotypes between healthy human individuals. Only in-frame clones appear in the TCRdb table, and some are missing; sequencing was by immunoSEQ multiplex PCR. This table holds 2 million to 2.5 million clones, under 95% found once. Sequenced sample: naive CD4+ T cells from PBMCs. Indicated subset: CD45RA+ positively selected. Receptor source: a man younger than 35 in good health. Some clones in this sample may be carry-over from other donors' samples.

To note about this clone: This CDR3 is also generated by other DNA sequences in the sample. The CDR3 here is CASSLPRGYGYTF. DNA of the CDR3: TGTGCCAGCAGTTTGCCTCGGGGCTATGGCTACACCTTC. This sequence joins TRBV28 and TRBJ1-2, with no clear D. CDR3 size: 13 residues. Trimming stripped 3 bases from V and 4 bases from J, with 9 bases between. Germline loops: CDR1 MDHEN, CDR2 SYDVKM.

V usage is TRBV27 and J usage is TRBJ1-2; no reliable D call. This CDR3 has 15 amino acids. CDR1 MNHEY and CDR2 SMNVEV come from the germline V gene (reference sequence). The ends were cut back, 5 bases at V and 2 bases at J, with 15 bases in the middle. CDR3 sequence: CASSHRASNNYGYTF. DNA of the CDR3: TGTGCCAGCAGTCACCGGGCTTCGAACAACTATGGCTACACCTTC.

The CDR3 protein is CASSLDSRGEQYF. The CDR3 nucleotides read TGTGCCAGCAGCTTGGATTCCCGGGGCGAGCAGTACTTC. The V and J genes are TRBV5-4 and TRBJ2-7; D possibly corresponds to TRBD2 (5 bases). Trimming left V 0 bases short and J 6 bases short, with 10 bases between. The CDR3 is made up of 13 amino acids. Germline values: CDR1 SGHNT, CDR2 YYREEE (reference sequence). Using reference TRBV5-4 and TRBJ2-7 for the parts outside the CDR3, the full variable domain is ETGVTQSPTHLIKTRGQQVTLRCSSQSGHNTVSWYQQALGQGPQFIFQYYREEENGRGNFPPRFSGLQFPNYSSELNVNALELDDSALYLCASSLDSRGEQYFGPGTRLTVT.

The rearrangement uses TRBV6-5 and TRBJ2-1, with D perhaps given as TRBD1 or TRBD2 (5 bases each). Trimming took off 7 bases at V and 2 bases at J, with 12 bases between the two ends. This CDR3 is 14 amino acids long. Per germline, CDR1 MNHEY and CDR2 SVGAGI. CDR3 coding DNA: TGTGCCAGCACATCCGAGGGGCCCTACAATGAGCAGTTCTTC. Its protein is CASTSEGPYNEQFF.

V gene TRBV14 combines with J gene TRBJ2-7; D might be TRBD2 (5 bases). The CDR3 is 15 amino acids. Germline V CDR1 and CDR2: SGHDN, FVKESK. V lost 4 bases to trimming and J lost 3 bases, with 16 bases between them. The CDR3 reads CASSRKVGVFYEQYF. CDR3 DNA: TGTGCCAGCAGCCGTAAAGTGGGAGTTTTCTACGAGCAGTACTTC.

This chain uses TRBV29-1 with TRBJ2-3, with 12 bases aligning to TRBD2. The CDR3 runs 16 residues. CDR1 is SQVTM, CDR2 ANQGSEA, per germline. With 2 bases clipped from V and 2 bases from J, the junction kept 5 bases outside the gene matches. The CDR3 DNA reads TGCAGCGTTGAACTAGCGGGAGGGCCCTTCACAGATACGCAGTATTTT. This codes for CSVELAGGPFTDTQYF.

The CDR3 here is CASSSISSGYTGELFF. The DNA for the CDR3 is TGTGCCAGCAGTTCAATATCCAGCGGGTACACCGGGGAGCTGTTTTTT. This sequence joins TRBV28 and TRBJ2-2, with TRBD2 as a possible D gene (6 bases). V lost 4 bases and J lost 3, with 15 bases in between. The germline CDR1 and CDR2 sequences are MDHEN and SYDVKM. This CDR3 contains 16 residues.

The rearrangement joins TRBV19 to TRBJ2-1, with TRBD1 matching over 11 bases. Germline V gives CDR1 LNHDA, CDR2 SQIVND (reference sequence). V trimming: 6 bases; J trimming: 7 bases; junction bases outside the gene matches: 17. This CDR3 is built from 18 residues. This chain's CDR3 is CASRQRLGQGAGKNEQFF. The DNA for the CDR3 is TGTGCCAGTAGACAAAGGCTCGGACAGGGGGCGGGTAAAAATGAGCAGTTCTTC. Drawing the rest from reference TRBV19 and TRBJ2-1, the complete variable domain is DGGITQSPKYLFRKEGQNVTLSCEQNLNHDAMYWYRQDPGQGLRLIYYSQIVNDFQKGDIAEGYSVSREKKESFPLTVTSAQKNPTAFYLCASRQRLGQGAGKNEQFFGPGTRLTVL.

This rearrangement joins TRBV7-2 to TRBJ2-1; D is unresolved. The CDR3 spans 16 residues. The V end lost 3 bases, the J end lost 0 bases, and 12 bases lay between the germline ends. CDR1 is SGHTA, CDR2 FQGNSA, per germline. As DNA, the CDR3 is TGTGCCAGCAGCTTTTTCGCACTGAGCTCCTACAATGAGCAGTTCTTC. The encoded protein is CASSFFALSSYNEQFF.

This chain connects TRBV7-8 to TRBJ2-7, with D uncertain. CDR1 is SGHVS and CDR2 is FQNEAQ in the germline V gene. The CDR3 is 15 residues long. Trimming shortened V by 1 base and J by 3 bases, and 13 bases separated the two germline ends. The CDR3 protein is CASSLVGQPSYEQYF. CDR3 in DNA: TGTGCCAGCAGCTTAGTTGGTCAACCCAGCTACGAGCAGTACTTC.

V and J are TRBV7-8 and TRBJ2-7, with D uncertain. The CDR3 has 14 residues. Germline CDR1 is SGHVS and CDR2 is FQNEAQ. V lost 5 bases and J 6 bases, leaving 17 bases between the germline ends. CDR3 region: CASSRSSRLSEQYF. The CDR3 DNA sequence: TGTGCCAGCAGCCGATCGTCTAGGCTCTCCGAGCAGTACTTC. The variable domain in full, completed from reference TRBV7-8 and TRBJ2-7, reads GAGVSQSPRYKVAKRGQDVALRCDPISGHVSLFWYQQALGQGPEFLTYFQNEAQLDKSGLPSDRFFAERPEGSVSTLKIQRTQQEDSAVYLCASSRSSRLSEQYFGPGTRLTVT.

The CDR3 here is CASRESRGGTGELFF. CDR3 coding DNA: TGTGCCAGTAGAGAGAGTCGGGGCGGCACCGGGGAGCTGTTTTTT. The V and J genes are TRBV19 and TRBJ2-2; tentatively, D is TRBD1 or TRBD2 (5 bases each). The germline V gene has CDR1 LNHDA and CDR2 SQIVND (reference sequence). The CDR3 is 15 amino acids. Deletions cut 6 bases from V and 4 bases from J, with 15 bases between.

The gene calls are TRBV7-2 and TRBJ2-3; TRBD2 might be the D (5 bases). The CDR3 is 14 residues long. CDR1 is SGHTA, CDR2 FQGNSA, per germline. Deletions cut 0 bases from V and 5 bases from J, with 9 bases between. The CDR3 nucleotides are TGTGCCAGCAGCTTAGCCCCCCGGGGAGATACGCAGTATTTT. Protein sequence: CASSLAPRGDTQYF.

As to this clone: Other DNA sequences of this sample code for an identical CDR3. The rearrangement links TRBV5-1 to TRBJ2-4; 7 bases are shared with TRBD1. The CDR3 loop spans 13 amino acids. Germline CDR1 and CDR2: SGHRS and YFSETQ. V lost 4 bases to trimming and J lost 8 bases; unmatched junction nucleotides: 6. The DNA of the CDR3 is TGCGCCAGCAGCCCAGGTCAGGGGGACATTCAGTACTTC. This sequence encodes CASSPGQGDIQYF.

This rearrangement joins TRBV7-3 to TRBJ2-5, with D perhaps matching TRBD2 (5 bases). The germline V gene encodes CDR1 SGHTA and CDR2 FQGTGA. Trimming took 5 bases from V and 7 from J, leaving 11 bases between them. This CDR3 contains 12 residues. Here the CDR3 reads CASSPGEGTQYF. DNA for the CDR3: TGTGCCAGCAGCCCCGGTGAGGGGACCCAGTACTTC.

The chain joins TRBV30 to TRBJ2-3; the D is unclear. The V gene's germline CDR1 is GTSNPN and CDR2 SVGIG (reference sequence). This CDR3 region has 11 residues. Trimming cost V 2 bases and J 7 bases, with 7 bases left between them. DNA of the CDR3: TGTGCCTGGAGTACATCAAATACGCAGTATTTT. Translation gives CAWSTSNTQYF. Filled out from reference TRBV30 and TRBJ2-3, the complete variable domain reads SQTIHQWPATLVQPVGSPLSLECTVEGTSNPNLYWYRQAAGRGLQLLFYSVGIGQISSEVPQNLSASRPQDRQFILSSKKLLLSDSGFYLCAWSTSNTQYFGPGTRLTVL.

About this clone itself: This sample includes further DNA sequences coding for the same CDR3. The chain couples TRBV5-1 to TRBJ2-5; 10 bases are a match to TRBD1. The CDR3 totals 15 residues. CDR1 and CDR2 from the germline V gene are SGHRS and YFSETQ. V lost 0 bases, J lost 4 bases, and 3 bases stayed unmatched. The CDR3 here is CASSLGQGARETQYF. The CDR3 DNA reads TGCGCCAGCAGCTTGGGACAGGGGGCGCGAGAGACCCAGTACTTC.

The rearrangement links TRBV25-1 to TRBJ2-1, with D perhaps TRBD2 (6 bases). V shed 7 bases and J shed 4 bases, with 14 bases lying between them. The germline V gene has CDR1 MGHDK and CDR2 SYGVNS. This CDR3 has 14 residues. The CDR3 here is CASKEGGTYNEQFF. The CDR3 DNA reads as TGTGCCAGCAAGGAGGGTGGGACGTACAATGAGCAGTTCTTC. The full variable domain, in which reference TRBV25-1 and TRBJ2-1 provide the parts outside the CDR3, is EADIYQTPRYLVIGTGKKITLECSQTMGHDKMYWYQQDPGMELHLIHYSYGVNSTEKGDLSSESTVSRIRTEHFPLTLESARPSHTSQYLCASKEGGTYNEQFFGPGTRLTVL.

V usage is TRBV20-1 and J usage is TRBJ1-4; 8 bases agree with TRBD1. Germline CDR1 is DFQATT and CDR2 is SNEGSKA (reference sequence). Losses at the gene ends were 6 bases for V and 10 bases for J; bases not matched to a gene: 4. The CDR3 is 11 amino acids. The CDR3 coding sequence is TGCAGTGCAACCGACAGGGGAAAACTGTTTTTT. Encoded protein: CSATDRGKLFF.

The V gene is TRBV9, the J gene TRBJ2-3, with D unresolved. CDR3 size: 16 residues. V shed 0 bases and J shed 5 bases, with 16 bases lying between them. Germline V CDR1 and CDR2: SGDLS, YYNGEE. The CDR3 DNA follows: TGTGCCAGCAGCGTAGCTGGTAGCACCCGAGGAGATACGCAGTATTTT. It translates to CASSVAGSTRGDTQYF. The entire variable domain, with the rest obtained from reference TRBV9 and TRBJ2-3, is as follows: DSGVTQTPKHLITATGQRVTLRCSPRSGDLSVYWYQQSLDQGLQFLIQYYNGEERAKGNILERFSAQQFPDLHSELNLSSLELGDSALYFCASSVAGSTRGDTQYFGPGTRLTVL.

The V gene is TRBV6-6, the J gene TRBJ1-2; D unresolved. The germline CDR1 and CDR2 sequences are MNHNY and SVGAGI (reference sequence). Trimming removed 0 bases from V and 2 bases from J, with 4 bases in between. This CDR3 has 13 residues. CDR3 nucleotide sequence: TGTGCCAGCAGTTACTCGAACAACTATGGCTACACCTTC. Its translation is CASSYSNNYGYTF.

This clone was recorded a few times. The V call is TRBV28, the J call TRBJ1-5; D may be TRBD1 (5 bases). The CDR3 has 14 residues. V lost 4 bases and J lost 9, with 16 bases in between. Germline-derived CDR1 and CDR2 are MDHEN and SYDVKM. CDR3 coding DNA: TGTGCCAGCAGTTCCGGGACGGGCATCAGGCCCCAGCATTTT. It specifies CASSSGTGIRPQHF.

The rearrangement links TRBV10-1 to TRBJ2-7, with D possibly matching TRBD1 (5 bases). V shed 11 bases and J shed 2 bases, with 13 bases lying between them. Germline CDR1 is WNHNN and CDR2 is SYGVQD (reference sequence). This CDR3 region has 12 residues. The DNA of the CDR3 is TGCGCCGGAGACAGCGTCACCTACGAGCAGTACTTC. It codes for CAGDSVTYEQYF.

This chain uses TRBV11-2 with TRBJ1-1; D is uncertain. Germline CDR1 SGHAT, CDR2 FQNNGV. V lost 5 bases to trimming and J lost 5 bases, with 12 bases between them. The CDR3 contains 13 residues. The CDR3 loop reads CASSLIRGTEAFF. CDR3 coding DNA: TGTGCCAGCAGCCTTATTCGTGGGACTGAAGCTTTCTTT. Combining the CDR3 with reference TRBV11-2 and TRBJ1-1 gives the whole variable domain EAGVAQSPRYKIIEKRQSVAFWCNPISGHATLYWYQQILGQGPKLLIQFQNNGVVDDSQLPKDRFSAERLKGVDSTLKIQPAKLEDSAVYLCASSLIRGTEAFFGQGTRLTVV.

Comments on this clone: The sample contains more than one DNA sequence encoding this CDR3. The chain links TRBV9 to TRBJ2-1; 12 positions agree with TRBD2. Germline CDR1 SGDLS, CDR2 YYNGEE. V shed 0 bases, J shed 6 bases, and the junction held 4 bases outside the gene matches. This CDR3 region has 16 residues. CDR3: CASSVGLAGDPNEQFF. CDR3 bases: TGTGCCAGCAGCGTAGGACTAGCGGGAGACCCCAATGAGCAGTTCTTC.

This clone appeared once. This chain links TRBV19 with TRBJ1-5; the D is unclear. The CDR3 has 16 amino acids. Germline CDR1 LNHDA, CDR2 SQIVND (reference sequence). Trimming left V 7 bases short and J 1 base short, with 17 bases between. CDR3 region: CASNSPRAASNQPQHF. The CDR3 coding sequence is TGTGCCAGTAACTCCCCCAGAGCGGCGAGCAATCAGCCCCAGCATTTT.